This record concerns one T cell receptor beta chain sequence. Germline-derived CDR1 and CDR2 are SGHNT and YYREEE (reference sequence). The CDR3 contains 16 residues. V lost 0 bases and J 0 bases, leaving 10 bases between the germline ends. Data came from immunoSEQ multiplex PCR; TCRdb stores just in-frame clones and leaves some out. The sample holds some 200,000 clones; around 81% are singletons and the top ten take roughly 12%. This sample was taken from a study of blood T cell repertoires in COVID-19. Study at large: The United States, Italy and Spain supplied acute and convalescent COVID-19 samples. T cells, B-cell-depleted T cells, or PBMCs provided the cDNA or gDNA that served as material.

Those enrolled in Seattle joined during active infection and were followed longitudinally afterward. Sequencing was done on a sample of peripheral blood. This clonotype was sampled from a woman of 80 years or more with COVID-19, enrolled during active disease. The gene calls are TRBV5-4 and TRBJ2-1; D perhaps matches TRBD1 (5 bases). Written as DNA, the CDR3 is TGTGCCAGCAGCTTGGGGGGCGGTTACTCCTACAATGAGCAGTTCTTC. This codes for CASSLGGGYSYNEQFF.